This T cell receptor (beta chain) was captured by sequencing in a study of immune evolution from preneoplasia to lung adenocarcinoma. This clone was found once. Nucleic acids came from premalignant or tumor cells enriched by macro-dissection. Clones were read by immunoSEQ multiplex PCR, and TCRdb kept only the in-frame ones, dropping some. The sample shows more than 3,500 clones, approximately 90% of them seen only once. The clonotype comes from a person aged 60 to 85 with lung adenocarcinoma. Material: FFPE lung adenocarcinoma in situ tissue.

The CDR3 coding sequence is TGTGCCAGGTACTCACCCCTCCACTTT. Its translation: CARYSPLHF. V usage is TRBV14 and J usage is TRBJ1-6, with D uncertain. The germline V gene encodes CDR1 SGHDN and CDR2 FVKESK. V was pared by 9 bases and J by 10 bases, with 4 bases between. The CDR3 is 9 amino acids. Using reference TRBV14 and TRBJ1-6 for the parts outside the CDR3, the full variable domain is EAGVTQFPSHSVIEKGQTVTLRCDPISGHDNLYWYRRVMGKEIKFLLHFVKESKQDESGMPNNRFLAERTGGTYSTLKVQPAELEDSGVYFCARYSPLHFGNGTRLTVT.